This T cell receptor beta chain was sequenced during a study of a mutant IDH1 vaccine in newly diagnosed glioma. Whole-study results and caveats: Top peripheral T cell clonotype shifts appeared unrelated to pseudoprogression. Detectable vaccine-induced immune responses arose in roughly 93% of patients.

Germline loops: CDR1 PRHDT, CDR2 FYEKMQ (reference sequence). The CDR3 has 17 residues. V shed 5 bases, J shed 0 bases, and the junction held 9 bases outside the gene matches. Time point noted: baseline, week 1 (first vaccination visit). Treatment reported: pre-vaccination baseline after standard-of-care therapy. Newly diagnosed WHO grade 3 or 4 IDH1-mutant, ATRX-lost astrocytomas were identified in the donors. Data came from immunoSEQ multiplex PCR; TCRdb stores just in-frame clones and leaves some out. The data hold roughly 38,000 clones, with 75% to 85% observed a single time. Points on this clone: Its target is unknown.

The starting material was PBMCs, obtained from a glioma patient treated with radiotherapy, temozolomide or both. The chain combines TRBV13 with TRBJ1-4, with 7 nucleotides matching TRBD1. The sequence came from a man in his forties with glioma. Some clones in this sample may be carry-over from other donors' samples. CDR3 in DNA: TGTGCCAGCAGCAGAAGCCGGGACAGCTCAACTAATGAAAAACTGTTTTTT. Its translation is CASSRSRDSSTNEKLFF.